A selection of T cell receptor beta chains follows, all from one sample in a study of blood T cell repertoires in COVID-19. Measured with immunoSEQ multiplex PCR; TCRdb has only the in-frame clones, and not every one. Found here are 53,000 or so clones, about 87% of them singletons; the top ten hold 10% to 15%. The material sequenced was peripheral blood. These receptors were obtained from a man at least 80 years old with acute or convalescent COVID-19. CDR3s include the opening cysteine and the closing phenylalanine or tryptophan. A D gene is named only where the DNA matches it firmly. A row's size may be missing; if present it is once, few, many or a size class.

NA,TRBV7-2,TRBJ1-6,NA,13,TGTGCCAGCAGCTTACAGGGTACGGCATACCTCCACTTT,CASSLQGTAYLHF
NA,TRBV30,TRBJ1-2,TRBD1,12,TGTGCCTGTCCGGACAGGGTATCTGGCTACACCTTC,CACPDRVSGYTF
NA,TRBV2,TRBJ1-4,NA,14,TGTGCCATCCGGGACACTCGGGGGGATGAAAAACTGTTTTTT,CAIRDTRGDEKLFF
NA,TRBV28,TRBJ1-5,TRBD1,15,TGTGCCAGCAGGATAGGGACAGGGGGCCGGCAGCCCCAGCATTTT,CASRIGTGGRQPQHF
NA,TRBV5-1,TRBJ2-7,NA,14,TGCGCCAGCAGCTTGGCAGGAAACTCCTACGAGCAGTACTTC,CASSLAGNSYEQYF
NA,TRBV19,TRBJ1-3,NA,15,TGTGCCAGTAGTATAGCCCTGGCGGGGGCGGACACCATATATTTT,CASSIALAGADTIYF
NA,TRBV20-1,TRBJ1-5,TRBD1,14,TGCAGTGCTAGTAGGAGGGGGCTCAATCAGCCCCAGCATTTT,CSASRRGLNQPQHF
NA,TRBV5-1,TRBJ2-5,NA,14,TGCGCCAGCAGCTTGACGGGTAGCTCGAAGACCCAGTACTTC,CASSLTGSSKTQYF
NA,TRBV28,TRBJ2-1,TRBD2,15,TGTGCCAGCAGTCCCGAGGGGAGGGTTTACAATGAGCAGTTCTTC,CASSPEGRVYNEQFF
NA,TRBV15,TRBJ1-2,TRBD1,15,TGTGCCACCAGCACCGCGACAGGGGGCTGGTATGGCTACACCTTC,CATSTATGGWYGYTF
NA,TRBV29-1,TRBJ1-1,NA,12,TGCAGCGTTGATCGTCGGAACACTGAAGCTTTCTTT,CSVDRRNTEAFF
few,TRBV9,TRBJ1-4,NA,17,TGTGCCAGCAGCCCCCGGGAGGGCGGTTTAAGGGGCGAAAAACTGTTTTTT,CASSPREGGLRGEKLFF
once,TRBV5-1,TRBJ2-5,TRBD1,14,TGCGCCAGCAGCCGTGGACAGGGCAGAGAGACCCAGTACTTC,CASSRGQGRETQYF
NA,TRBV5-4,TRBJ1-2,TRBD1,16,TGTGCCAGCAGCCGAGGGGGGACAGTGTTTAACTATGGCTACACCTTC,CASSRGGTVFNYGYTF
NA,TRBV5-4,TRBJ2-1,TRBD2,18,TGTGCCAGCAGCAAGCGGCGCGGGACTAGCGGGGGCTTCAATGAGCAGTTCTTC,CASSKRRGTSGGFNEQFF
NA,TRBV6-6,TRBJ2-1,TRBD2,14,TGTGCCAGCAGCATAGCGGGGGCAGACAATGAGCAGTTCTTC,CASSIAGADNEQFF
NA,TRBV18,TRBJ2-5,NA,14,TGTGCCAGCTCACCACCTACAGGGCAAGAGACCCAGTACTTC,CASSPPTGQETQYF
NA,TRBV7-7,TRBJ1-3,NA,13,TGTGCCAGCAGCTTAGGACAGGGAAACACCATATATTTT,CASSLGQGNTIYF
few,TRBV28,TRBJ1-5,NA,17,TGTGCCAGCAGTCCACCCACCCCGACAGGAAGGAATCAGCCCCAGCATTTT,CASSPPTPTGRNQPQHF
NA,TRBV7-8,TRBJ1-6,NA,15,TGTGCCAGCAGCCGGTGGGAAGGGGCTAATTCACCCCTCCACTTT,CASSRWEGANSPLHF
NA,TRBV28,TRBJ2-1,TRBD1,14,TGTGCCAGTCAAACAGGGGGGTCTTACAATGAGCAGTTCTTC,CASQTGGSYNEQFF
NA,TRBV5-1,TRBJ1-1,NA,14,TGCGCCAGCAGCTTGGTGTCAGGGGTCCCTGAAGCTTTCTTT,CASSLVSGVPEAFF
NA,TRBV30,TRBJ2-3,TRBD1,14,TGTGCCTGGCGGTGGGCAGGGGGCGCAGATACGCAGTATTTT,CAWRWAGGADTQYF
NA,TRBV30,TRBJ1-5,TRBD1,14,TGTGCCTGGAGTACCCAGGGGGCTAATCAGCCCCAGCATTTT,CAWSTQGANQPQHF
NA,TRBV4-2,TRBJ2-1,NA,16,TGTGCCAGCAGCCAAGAGGGGGACACTCGTTGGAATGAGCAGTTCTTC,CASSQEGDTRWNEQFF